This T cell receptor (beta chain) was found in a study of shared clonotypes between healthy human individuals. Study-wide results and caveats: Sequencing depth was expected to influence donor clonotype sharing. The rarefaction results pointed to incomplete sorted-subset sequencing despite large depth.

Trimming stripped 0 bases from V and 4 bases from J, with 15 bases between. Germline V gene data show CDR1 as KGHSH and CDR2 as LQKENI. The length of the CDR3 is 17 residues. Naive CD4+ cells were CD45RA-selected; the remaining cells were memory. Authors' methods: Because ImmunoSEQ provided only junction sequences with no quality scores, the filtering differed. TCRdb's table, derived via immunoSEQ multiplex PCR, lists solely in-frame clones and lacks some. That table furnishes V, J and clone size, whereas the DNA furnished D and trimming. The sample carries fewer than 1.6 million clones, approximately 98.5% recorded once. Worth noting for this clone: Its antigen is not identified.

Material for sequencing was naive CD4+ T cells sorted from blood. Subset indicated: CD45RA+ positively selected. This sequence originates from a man aged 25 to 45 in good health. This sequence joins TRBV18 and TRBJ1-4; possibly TRBD1 for D (5 bases). DNA of the CDR3: TGTGCCAGCTCACCACCGACGGCAGGGCTTGATAATGAAAAACTGTTTTTT. Translation gives CASSPPTAGLDNEKLFF.